These 19 T cell receptor beta chains were sequenced from one sample in a study of blood T cell repertoires in COVID-19. Assay used: immunoSEQ multiplex PCR; TCRdb lists only in-frame clones, some missing. Of around 97,000 clones listed, approximately 82% are singletons. Sample: peripheral blood. The receptors here all came from a man aged 70-80 years with acute or convalescent COVID-19.

The chain carries TRBV6-5 and TRBJ2-1; D gene unclear. In germline, CDR1 is MNHEY, CDR2 SVGAGI. Trimming left V 6 bases short and J 4 bases short, with 10 bases between. This CDR3 region has 13 residues. The CDR3 DNA follows: TGTGCCAGCAGGGCCACATGGTACAATGAGCAGTTCTTC. Its translation is CASRATWYNEQFF.

CDR3 sequence reads: CASSFPPDRTGLYEQYF. CDR3 coding DNA: TGTGCCAGCAGCTTTCCCCCCGATAGGACAGGGCTGTACGAGCAGTACTTC. The genes are TRBV5-6 and TRBJ2-7; 8 nucleotides align to TRBD1. Trimming at V came to 2 bases and at J to 4 bases, leaving 14 bases not matched to a gene. Per the germline V gene, CDR1 is SGHDT and CDR2 is YYEEEE. This CDR3 is built from 17 residues.

The CDR3 nucleotides read TGCAGTGCTAGTTCAGGGACAGACTATGGCTACACCTTC. Residues: CSASSGTDYGYTF. The chain recombines TRBV20-1 with TRBJ1-2, with TRBD1 matching over 7 bases. The CDR3 sequence is 13 residues long. The junction had 4 bases not matched to a gene; V was cut back by 3 bases and J by 3 bases. Germline assignment: CDR1 DFQATT and CDR2 SNEGSKA (reference sequence).

The chain combines TRBV24-1 with TRBJ1-2; a weak D match, TRBD1 (5 bases). V lost 7 bases and J lost 9, with 14 bases in between. This CDR3 region has 12 residues. Germline V gene sequence: CDR1 KGHDR, CDR2 SFDVKD. The CDR3: CATRDTLDRYTF. The CDR3 DNA reads TGTGCCACCAGGGACACTCTGGATCGCTACACCTTC.

The gene calls are TRBV24-1 and TRBJ2-1; 8 bases line up with TRBD2. The CDR3 loop spans 20 amino acids. Unmatched junction bases numbered 14, after V lost 2 bases and J lost 0 bases. In germline, CDR1 is KGHDR, CDR2 SFDVKD. DNA of the CDR3: TGTGCCACCAGTGATTCTCTTAGCGGGAATGCAAAGAGCTCCTACAATGAGCAGTTCTTC. Encoded protein: CATSDSLSGNAKSSYNEQFF.

This clone turned up a few times. The V call is TRBV20-1, the J call TRBJ2-1; TRBD2 agrees at 9 bases. With V trimmed by 3 bases and J by 6 bases, 6 bases remained unmatched. This CDR3 spans 14 amino acids. Germline CDR1 is DFQATT and CDR2 is SNEGSKA (reference sequence). As DNA, the CDR3 is TGCAGTGCTAGTTGGGCTAGCGGGGCCAATGAGCAGTTCTTC. This codes for CSASWASGANEQFF.

CDR3 sequence: CALQGFSGNTIYF. CDR3 nucleotides: TGTGCCTTACAGGGCTTCTCTGGAAACACCATATATTTT. This chain uses TRBV30 with TRBJ1-3, with D maybe TRBD1 (6 bases). Germline assignment: CDR1 GTSNPN and CDR2 SVGIG (reference sequence). Trimming stripped 7 bases from V and 0 bases from J, with 10 bases between. The CDR3 is 13 residues long.

The chain combines TRBV4-1 with TRBJ2-6, with D possibly TRBD1 on 5 matching bases. Trimming removed 0 bases from V and 2 bases from J, with 8 bases in between. CDR1 MGHRA and CDR2 YSYEKL come from the germline V gene. This CDR3 comprises 16 residues. CDR3: CASSQDRGPGANVLTF. Written as DNA, the CDR3 is TGCGCCAGCAGCCAAGATAGGGGTCCTGGGGCCAACGTCCTGACTTTC.

This chain joins TRBV4-1 and TRBJ1-3, with no clear D. V lost 1 base, J lost 0 bases, and 10 bases lay in between. The CDR3 is 16 amino acids. CDR1 is MGHRA, CDR2 YSYEKL, per germline. The CDR3 reads CASSQGVQASGNTIYF. DNA for the CDR3: TGCGCCAGCAGCCAAGGGGTCCAGGCCTCTGGAAACACCATATATTTT.

The chain links TRBV6-6 to TRBJ1-5, with D perhaps TRBD1 (6 bases). Between the trimmed V and J ends, which lost 5 bases and 2 bases, there was a span of 7 bases. CDR1 MNHNY and CDR2 SVGAGI come from the germline V gene (reference sequence). The CDR3 is 13 residues long. The CDR3 is CASSPGGNQPQHF. CDR3 nucleotides: TGTGCCAGCAGTCCAGGGGGCAATCAGCCCCAGCATTTT.

The chain employs TRBV4-2 and TRBJ2-1, with D hard to call. V shed 0 bases and J shed 8 bases, with 8 bases lying between them. CDR1 and CDR2 from the germline V gene are LGHNA and YNFKEQ. The CDR3 has 13 amino acids. CDR3: CASSQDRSYEQFF. CDR3 DNA sequence: TGTGCCAGCAGCCAAGATCGGTCCTATGAGCAGTTCTTC.

The rearrangement joins TRBV28 to TRBJ2-1; perhaps TRBD2 as D (5 bases). CDR1 and CDR2 from the germline V gene are MDHEN and SYDVKM. Trimming removed 7 bases from V and 8 bases from J, with 15 bases in between. This CDR3 is 13 amino acids long. DNA of the CDR3: TGTGCCAGCATAGAGAGTCCGGGGTATGAGCAGTTCTTC. Translating gives CASIESPGYEQFF.

This clone was recorded a few times. V usage is TRBV2 and J usage is TRBJ1-6; 8 nucleotides match TRBD1. From germline, CDR1 is SNHLY and CDR2 FYNNEI. V dropped 6 bases and J dropped 8; count of bases not matched to a gene: 3. CDR3 size: 13 residues. In DNA, the CDR3 is TGTGCCAGCAGGGGGACAGGCGATTCACCCCTCCACTTT. It translates to CASRGTGDSPLHF.

J is TRBJ1-5 and V is TRBV21-1. TRBV21-1 is classified as a pseudogene. There are 17 residues in the CDR3. CDR3 in DNA: TGTGCCAGCAGCCCCCCCTCGGCGGGGTGTAGCAATCAGCCCCAGCATTTT. Amino acid sequence: CASSPPSAGCSNQPQHF.

This sequence joins TRBV30 and TRBJ2-7; 10 bases agree with TRBD2. The J segment lost 5 bases and the V segment lost 4 bases, leaving 17 bases of the junction unmatched. The CDR3 length is 17 residues. CDR1 GTSNPN and CDR2 SVGIG come from the germline V gene (reference sequence). The CDR3 protein is CAWTRTRTSGFLDEQYF. The CDR3 nucleotides are TGTGCCTGGACCCGTACGAGGACTAGCGGATTCCTGGACGAGCAGTACTTC.

J is TRBJ1-2 and V is TRBV11-1; D might be TRBD1 (5 bases). V was cut by 1 base and J by 1 base, with 7 bases left in between. The germline V gene encodes CDR1 SGHAT and CDR2 FQDESV (reference sequence). This CDR3 has 14 residues. The CDR3 sequence: CASSLGQSNYGYTF. The DNA for the CDR3 is TGTGCCAGCAGCTTAGGACAGAGTAACTATGGCTACACCTTC.

This sequence joins TRBV29-1 and TRBJ1-2, with 7 nucleotides matching TRBD1. From germline, CDR1 is SQVTM and CDR2 ANQGSEA. The length of the CDR3 is 13 residues. V dropped 4 bases and J dropped 6; count of bases not matched to a gene: 8. The DNA for the CDR3 is TGCAGCGTTGGAACGACAGGGTTCCATGGCTACACCTTC. As protein: CSVGTTGFHGYTF.

This rearrangement joins TRBV11-2 to TRBJ2-1; 7 bases match TRBD2. CDR3 length: 17 residues. V lost 0 bases to trimming and J lost 0 bases; unmatched junction nucleotides: 5. Germline-derived CDR1 and CDR2 are SGHAT and FQNNGV. CDR3 protein: CASSLDYGGSSYNEQFF. For the CDR3, the DNA is TGTGCCAGCAGCTTAGACTACGGCGGGAGCTCCTACAATGAGCAGTTCTTC.

The chain uses TRBV3-1 (or the pseudogene TRBV3-2) and TRBJ2-1, with TRBD1 identical over 7 bases. Germline trimming cut 1 base from V and 10 bases from J; bases unmatched to any gene: 13. The CDR3 runs to 16 residues. The germline V gene has CDR1 LGHDT and CDR2 YNNKEL (reference sequence). Here the CDR3 DNA reads TGTGCCAGCAGCCAAGGAGACAGGGTAAGGGCAGAGGAGCAGTTCTTC. Its translation: CASSQGDRVRAEEQFF.